The 17 T cell receptor beta chains given below trace back to one sample, sequenced in a study of somatic mutations in cytotoxic T cells in rheumatoid arthritis. The data were produced by immunoSEQ multiplex PCR, yet TCRdb's version contains in-frame clones alone and is incomplete. The data contain about 19,000 clones, about 80% of them singletons. The sample was CD8+ T cells sorted from blood. The receptors derive from an adult with rheumatoid arthritis.

This sequence joins TRBV7-8 and TRBJ2-7; 8 positions match TRBD2. Germline V gene lookup returns CDR1 SGHVS and CDR2 FQNEAQ. Trimming cost V 5 bases and J 5 bases; bases outside gene matches: 11. The CDR3 extends over 15 amino acids. The CDR3 DNA is TGTGCCAGCAGCAAAAGCGGGAGCCTTGGCCACGAGCAGTACTTC. Translating gives CASSKSGSLGHEQYF.

The chain has TRBV7-3 and TRBJ1-4, with 11 nucleotides matching TRBD1. The CDR3 totals 15 residues. V lost 5 bases and J lost 7; bases outside the gene matches: 6. Germline lookup yields CDR1 SGHTA and CDR2 FQGTGA. Here the CDR3 reads CASSRTGGASEKLFF. DNA of the CDR3: TGTGCCAGCAGCCGGACAGGGGGCGCGAGTGAAAAACTGTTTTTT.

The rearrangement uses TRBV7-8 and TRBJ1-5; possible D gene TRBD1, 5 bases. Germline assignment: CDR1 SGHVS and CDR2 FQNEAQ. The germline V and J ends were trimmed by 0 bases and 3 bases, with 12 bases remaining between them. This CDR3 is built from 16 residues. CDR3 region: CASSLARRGANQPQHF. CDR3 bases: TGTGCCAGCAGCTTAGCGAGGAGAGGGGCCAATCAGCCCCAGCATTTT.

The CDR3: CASSGEGVDEQYF. The CDR3 coding sequence is TGTGCCAGCAGCGGAGAGGGGGTTGACGAGCAGTACTTC. V and J are TRBV9 and TRBJ2-7, with a tentative D call TRBD1 (6 bases). Germline V gives CDR1 SGDLS, CDR2 YYNGEE. V was clipped by 3 bases and J by 5 bases, with 12 bases between them. This CDR3 is built from 13 residues. The entire variable domain, with the rest obtained from reference TRBV9 and TRBJ2-7, is as follows: DSGVTQTPKHLITATGQRVTLRCSPRSGDLSVYWYQQSLDQGLQFLIQYYNGEERAKGNILERFSAQQFPDLHSELNLSSLELGDSALYFCASSGEGVDEQYFGPGTRLTVT.

The chain combines TRBV19 with TRBJ1-4; D is ambiguous. The CDR3 contains 16 residues. The germline CDR1 and CDR2 sequences are LNHDA and SQIVND (reference sequence). V lost 3 bases and J lost 7, with 18 bases in between. The CDR3 reads CASSMGSDGFSEKLFF. The CDR3 DNA sequence: TGTGCCAGTAGTATGGGCTCGGACGGCTTTTCTGAAAAACTGTTTTTT.

The count of this clone is one. The gene calls are TRBV14 and TRBJ2-5; D is ambiguous. This CDR3 has 14 residues. Between the trimmed V and J ends, which lost 1 base and 2 bases, there was a span of 8 bases. Germline V gives CDR1 SGHDN, CDR2 FVKESK. CDR3 residues: CASSQVFGQETQYF. The CDR3 bases are TGTGCCAGCAGCCAAGTATTCGGACAAGAGACCCAGTACTTC.

The rearrangement joins TRBV4-1 to TRBJ2-1; 7 bases line up with TRBD1. CDR1 and CDR2 from the germline V gene are MGHRA and YSYEKL. The CDR3 covers 21 residues. V was pared by 0 bases and J by 5 bases, with 22 bases of the junction left unmatched. CDR3 DNA sequence: TGCGCCAGCAGCCAAGACACTTCCGACGCCCGGCCCCGGGACAGAAACAATGAGCAGTTCTTC. Its translation is CASSQDTSDARPRDRNNEQFF.

This clone was detected only a few times. The rearrangement joins TRBV9 to TRBJ1-1, with TRBD1 as a possible D gene (5 bases). Germline assignment: CDR1 SGDLS and CDR2 YYNGEE. V was trimmed by 4 bases and J by 2 bases, leaving 9 bases between them. This CDR3 is 13 amino acids long. The CDR3 is CASSWGDNTEAFF. CDR3 sequence (DNA): TGTGCCAGCAGCTGGGGGGATAACACTGAAGCTTTCTTT.

The rearrangement links TRBV28 to TRBJ1-5; 7 positions match TRBD1. CDR3 size: 12 residues. V gave up 6 bases and J gave up 5 bases; unmatched junction bases: 1. Germline V gene lookup returns CDR1 MDHEN and CDR2 SYDVKM. CDR3 DNA: TGTGCCAGCAGAACAGGGGATCAGCCCCAGCATTTT. Protein: CASRTGDQPQHF.

The rearrangement links TRBV30 to TRBJ2-3; TRBD2 aligns across 11 bases. Germline V gives CDR1 GTSNPN, CDR2 SVGIG (reference sequence). V lost 3 bases to trimming and J lost 6 bases; unmatched junction nucleotides: 8. CDR3 size: 15 residues. CDR3 loop: CAWSRTSGRWDTQYF. CDR3 DNA: TGTGCCTGGAGCCGAACTAGCGGGAGATGGGATACGCAGTATTTT.

This chain uses TRBV7-9 with TRBJ1-6; D is unclear. V was cut by 1 base and J by 9 bases, with 4 bases left in between. The CDR3 sequence is 12 residues long. CDR1 and CDR2 (germline): SEHNR, FQNEAQ (reference sequence). CDR3 sequence reads: CASSLGASPLHF. The CDR3 DNA sequence: TGTGCCAGCAGCTTAGGGGCTTCACCCCTCCACTTT.

This chain uses TRBV6-1 with TRBJ1-5; 11 bases align to TRBD1. The germline V gene has CDR1 MNHNS and CDR2 SASEGT. The CDR3 length is 16 residues. The V gene end was trimmed by 3 bases and the J gene end by 6 bases; junction bases not matched to a gene: 7. The CDR3 here is CASSDRTGGRSQPQHF. The CDR3 bases are TGTGCCAGCAGTGATAGGACAGGGGGCCGATCTCAGCCCCAGCATTTT.

The rearrangement uses TRBV5-4 and TRBJ1-6, with 8 nucleotides matching TRBD1. The CDR3 consists of 17 residues. With V trimmed by 0 bases and J by 10 bases, 12 bases remained unmatched. Germline loops: CDR1 SGHNT, CDR2 YYREEE (reference sequence). This CDR3 is CASSLASGGHRGSPLHF. The CDR3 DNA sequence: TGTGCCAGCAGCTTGGCTTCAGGGGGCCACCGGGGATCACCCCTCCACTTT.

This chain joins TRBV13 and TRBJ1-1, with D unclear. This CDR3 region has 15 residues. CDR1 and CDR2 (germline): PRHDT, FYEKMQ (reference sequence). Between the trimmed V and J ends, which lost 5 bases and 5 bases, there was a span of 18 bases. The CDR3, as DNA: TGTGCCAGCAGCCTTCGCGAGACTGAGGCGACTGAAGCTTTCTTT. Its protein is CASSLRETEATEAFF.

This chain joins TRBV13 and TRBJ2-1, with a weak D call TRBD2 (5 bases). Germline values: CDR1 PRHDT, CDR2 FYEKMQ (reference sequence). The CDR3 spans 16 residues. The ends were cut back, 5 bases at V and 3 bases at J, with 17 bases in the middle. Here the CDR3 reads CASSPRLAPRYNEQFF. The DNA for the CDR3 is TGTGCCAGCAGCCCTCGGCTAGCCCCTCGCTACAATGAGCAGTTCTTC.

The rearrangement joins TRBV25-1 to TRBJ2-2; maybe TRBD2 (5 bases). This CDR3 has 16 amino acids. The germline V gene encodes CDR1 MGHDK and CDR2 SYGVNS. V was cut by 3 bases and J by 8 bases, with 19 bases left in between. CDR3 coding DNA: TGTGCCAGCAGTGAGGAGGCAGGAAGGGTATTTGGGGAGCTGTTTTTT. Its translation: CASSEEAGRVFGELFF.

The chain joins TRBV5-5 to TRBJ1-1; no firm D call. The CDR3 length is 14 residues. Trimming shortened V by 4 bases and J by 3 bases, and 13 bases separated the two germline ends. Germline CDR1 is SGHKS and CDR2 is YYEKEE (reference sequence). This CDR3 is CASSQVRVDTEAFF. The CDR3 nucleotides read TGTGCCAGCAGCCAGGTGAGGGTGGACACTGAAGCTTTCTTT.